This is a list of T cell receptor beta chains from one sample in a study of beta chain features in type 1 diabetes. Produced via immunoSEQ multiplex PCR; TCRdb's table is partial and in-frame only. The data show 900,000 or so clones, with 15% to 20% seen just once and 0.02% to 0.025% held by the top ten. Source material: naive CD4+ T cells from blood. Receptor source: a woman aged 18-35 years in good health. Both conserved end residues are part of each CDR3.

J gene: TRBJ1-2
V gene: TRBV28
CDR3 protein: CASSRDPNRGDYTF

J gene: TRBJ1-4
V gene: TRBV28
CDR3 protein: CASSFRGRDEKLFF

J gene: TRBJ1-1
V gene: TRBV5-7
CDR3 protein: CARSLRGYFDTEAFF

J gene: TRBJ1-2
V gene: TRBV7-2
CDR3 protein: CASSLPSGTGHEGSYGYTF

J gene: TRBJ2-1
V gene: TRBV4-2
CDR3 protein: CASSQEGLAGSYNEQFF

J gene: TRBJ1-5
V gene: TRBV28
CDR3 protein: CAIGRGQPQHF

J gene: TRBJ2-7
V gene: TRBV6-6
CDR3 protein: CASSQTNYEQYF

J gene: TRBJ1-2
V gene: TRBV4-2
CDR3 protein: CASSQPAGGYTF

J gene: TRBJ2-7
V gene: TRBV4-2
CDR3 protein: CASSQHPSYEQYF

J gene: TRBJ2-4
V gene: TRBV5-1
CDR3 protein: CASSGPGTKNIQYF

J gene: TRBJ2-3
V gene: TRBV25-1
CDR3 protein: CASSVSGSTGTQYF

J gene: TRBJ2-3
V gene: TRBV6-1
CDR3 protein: CASSLTTDTQYF

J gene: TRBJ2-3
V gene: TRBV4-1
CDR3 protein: CASSQPSPDTQYF

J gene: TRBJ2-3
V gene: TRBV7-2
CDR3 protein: CASSLDASRSTDTQYF

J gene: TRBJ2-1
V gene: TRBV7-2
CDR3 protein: CASSSRLAGNNEQFF

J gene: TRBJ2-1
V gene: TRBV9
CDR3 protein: CASSVDHYNEQFF

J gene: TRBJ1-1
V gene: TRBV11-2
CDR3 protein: CASSPDRANTEAFF

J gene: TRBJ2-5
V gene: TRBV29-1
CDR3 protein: CSVRVGSSGSAETQYF

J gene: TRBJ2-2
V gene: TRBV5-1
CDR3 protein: CASSLGLASNTGELFF

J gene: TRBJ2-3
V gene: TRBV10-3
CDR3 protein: CAIMGEPLGDTQYF

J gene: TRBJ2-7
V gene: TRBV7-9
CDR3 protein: CASSLQSSYEQYF

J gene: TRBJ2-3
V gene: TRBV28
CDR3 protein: CASSSDIGADTQYF

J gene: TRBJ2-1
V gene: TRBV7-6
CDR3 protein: CASSSLLRTSSNEQFF

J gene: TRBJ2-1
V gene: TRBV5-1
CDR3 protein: CASSPRLAGDNEQFF

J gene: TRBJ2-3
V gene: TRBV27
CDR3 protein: CASSLTRGFNADTQYF

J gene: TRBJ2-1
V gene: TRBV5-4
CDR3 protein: CASSSSGTAPYNEQFF

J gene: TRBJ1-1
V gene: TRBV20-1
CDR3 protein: CSASLYTEAFF

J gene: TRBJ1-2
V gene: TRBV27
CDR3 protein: CASSSQGLNGYTF

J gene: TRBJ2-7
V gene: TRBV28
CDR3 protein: CASTRAPSYEQYF

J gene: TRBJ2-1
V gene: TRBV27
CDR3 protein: CASSHSGRTSYNEQFF

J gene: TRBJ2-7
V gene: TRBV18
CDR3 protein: CASSRGVTSSYEQYF

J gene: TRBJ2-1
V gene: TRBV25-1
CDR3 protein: CASSLAGGGNEQFF

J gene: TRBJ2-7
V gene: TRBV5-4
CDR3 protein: CASSYAEGEQYF

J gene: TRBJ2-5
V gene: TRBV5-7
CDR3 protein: CASSLSGRGQETQYF

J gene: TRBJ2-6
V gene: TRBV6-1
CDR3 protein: CASSEGGSGANVLTF

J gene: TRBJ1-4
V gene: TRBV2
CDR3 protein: CASSEWGNEKLFF

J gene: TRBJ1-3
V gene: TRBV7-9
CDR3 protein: CASSLSSGNTIYF

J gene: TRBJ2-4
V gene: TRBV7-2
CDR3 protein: CASSWGEGLAKNIQYF

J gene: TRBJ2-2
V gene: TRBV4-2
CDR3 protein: CASSQVVTGTGELFF

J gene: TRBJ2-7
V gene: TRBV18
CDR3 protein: CASSHTTSGYPYEQYF

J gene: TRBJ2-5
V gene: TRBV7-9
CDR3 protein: CASSLLGTSAETQYF

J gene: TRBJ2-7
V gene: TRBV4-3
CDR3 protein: CASSQEMGAPYEQYF

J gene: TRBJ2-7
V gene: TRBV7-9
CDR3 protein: CASSLTGSDYEQYF

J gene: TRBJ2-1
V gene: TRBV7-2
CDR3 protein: CASGSAYFLSSYNEQFF

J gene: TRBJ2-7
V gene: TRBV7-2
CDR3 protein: CASSFSGMAGGEQYF

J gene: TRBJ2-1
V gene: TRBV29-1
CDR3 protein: CSVEDYRTSGIYNEQFF

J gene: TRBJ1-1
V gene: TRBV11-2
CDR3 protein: CASSLQGPRTEAFF

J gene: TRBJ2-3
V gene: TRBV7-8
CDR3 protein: CASSKTSLGTQYF

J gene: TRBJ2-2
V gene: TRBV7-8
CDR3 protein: CASRQGYTGELFF

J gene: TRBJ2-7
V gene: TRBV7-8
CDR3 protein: CASSSIGPGQRYEQYF

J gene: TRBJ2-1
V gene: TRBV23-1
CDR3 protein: CASSQPPGNEQFF